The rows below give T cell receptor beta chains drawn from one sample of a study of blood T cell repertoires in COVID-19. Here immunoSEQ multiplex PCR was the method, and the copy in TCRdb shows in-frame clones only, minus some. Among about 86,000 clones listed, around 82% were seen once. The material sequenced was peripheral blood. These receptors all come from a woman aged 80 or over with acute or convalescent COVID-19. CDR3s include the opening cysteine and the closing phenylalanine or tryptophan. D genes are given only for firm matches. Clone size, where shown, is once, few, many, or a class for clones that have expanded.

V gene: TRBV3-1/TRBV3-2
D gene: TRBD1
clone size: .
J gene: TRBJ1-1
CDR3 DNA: TGTGCCAGCAGCGACAGGGCGCTTGAAGCTTTCTTT
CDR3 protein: CASSDRALEAFF

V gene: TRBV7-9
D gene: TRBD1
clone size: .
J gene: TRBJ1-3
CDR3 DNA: TGTGCCAGCAGCTTAGGGATCGGGACAGAAGGAAACACCATATATTTT
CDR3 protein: CASSLGIGTEGNTIYF

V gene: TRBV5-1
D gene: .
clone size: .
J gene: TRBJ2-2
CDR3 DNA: TGCGCCAGCAGCTTGGCGGGGGACACCGGGGAGCTGTTTTTT
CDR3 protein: CASSLAGDTGELFF

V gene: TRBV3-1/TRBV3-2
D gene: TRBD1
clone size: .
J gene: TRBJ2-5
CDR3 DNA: TGTGCCAGCAGCCAAGCGAGAGGACAGGGCCAAGAGACCCAGTACTTC
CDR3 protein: CASSQARGQGQETQYF

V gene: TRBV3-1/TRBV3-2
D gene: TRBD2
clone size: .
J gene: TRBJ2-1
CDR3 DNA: TGTGCCAGCAGCCGCGATCTAGCGGGGGGTTACAATGAGCAGTTCTTC
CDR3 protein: CASSRDLAGGYNEQFF

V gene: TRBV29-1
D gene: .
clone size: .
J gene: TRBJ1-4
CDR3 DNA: TGCAGCATCACGGGACAAAGTAATGAAAAACTGTTTTTT
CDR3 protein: CSITGQSNEKLFF

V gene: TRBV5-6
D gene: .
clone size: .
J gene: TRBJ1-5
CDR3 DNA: TGTGCCAGCAGCTTAACCCCAACAGGCAATCAGCCCCAGCATTTT
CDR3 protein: CASSLTPTGNQPQHF

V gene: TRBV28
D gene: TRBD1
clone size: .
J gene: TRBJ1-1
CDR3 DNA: TGTGCCAGCTGCCGCGGGGACAGGGGAATAAACACTGAAGCTTTCTTT
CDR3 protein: CASCRGDRGINTEAFF

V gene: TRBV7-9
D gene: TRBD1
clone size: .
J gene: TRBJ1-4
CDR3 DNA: TGTGCCAGCAAAGGAGGGACAGGGGAGCTTCCTAATGAAAAACTGTTTTTT
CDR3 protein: CASKGGTGELPNEKLFF

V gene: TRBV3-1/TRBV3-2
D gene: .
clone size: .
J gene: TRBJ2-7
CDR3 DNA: TGTGCCAGCAGCCAAGACGTTCTAAGCTCCTACGAGCAGTACTTC
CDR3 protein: CASSQDVLSSYEQYF

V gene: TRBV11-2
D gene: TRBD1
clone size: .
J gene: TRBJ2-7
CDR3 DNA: TGTGCCAGCAGCTTCGGGACAGGGGGAAACGAGCAGTACTTC
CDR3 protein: CASSFGTGGNEQYF

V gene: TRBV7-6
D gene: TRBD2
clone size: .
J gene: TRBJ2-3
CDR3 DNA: TGTGCCAGCAGCTCCCGGACTAGCGGGCCTACGATCACAGATACGCAGTATTTT
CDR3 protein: CASSSRTSGPTITDTQYF

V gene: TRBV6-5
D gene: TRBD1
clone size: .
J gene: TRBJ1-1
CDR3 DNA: TGTGCCAGCAGTTACGGGCAGGGGGCCACTGAAGCTTTCTTT
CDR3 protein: CASSYGQGATEAFF

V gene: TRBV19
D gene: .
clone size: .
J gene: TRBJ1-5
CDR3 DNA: TGTGCCAGTACCAAGGTTGAGGGCCACAATCAGCCCCAGCATTTT
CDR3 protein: CASTKVEGHNQPQHF

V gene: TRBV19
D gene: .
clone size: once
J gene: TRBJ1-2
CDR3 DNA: TGTGCCAGTAGTCCCCAGAGTTCAGGGTACTATGGCTACACCTTC
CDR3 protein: CASSPQSSGYYGYTF

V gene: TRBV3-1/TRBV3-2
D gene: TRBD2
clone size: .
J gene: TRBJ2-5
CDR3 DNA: TGTGCCAGCAGCCCTGGGACTAGGGGGACCCAGTACTTC
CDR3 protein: CASSPGTRGTQYF

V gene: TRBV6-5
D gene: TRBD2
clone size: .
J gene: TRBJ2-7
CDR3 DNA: TGTGCCAGCAAACAAACCGGGACTAGCTCCTACGAGCAGTACTTC
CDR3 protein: CASKQTGTSSYEQYF

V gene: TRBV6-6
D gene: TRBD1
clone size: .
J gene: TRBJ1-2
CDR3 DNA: TGTGCCAGCAGTTACTCGGGACAGAATGGCTACACCTTC
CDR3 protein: CASSYSGQNGYTF

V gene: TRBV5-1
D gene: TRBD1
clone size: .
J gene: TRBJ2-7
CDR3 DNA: TGCGCCAGCAGCAACCCCACAGGGGTGTACGAGCAGTACTTC
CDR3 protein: CASSNPTGVYEQYF

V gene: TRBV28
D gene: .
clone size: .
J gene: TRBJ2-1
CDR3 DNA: TGTGCCAGCAGTTACAGGGGGGGCTATGATGAGCAGTTCTTC
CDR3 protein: CASSYRGGYDEQFF

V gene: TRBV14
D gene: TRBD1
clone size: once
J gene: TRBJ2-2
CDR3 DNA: TGTGCCAGCAGCAGACCCGGGACAGCCACCGGGGAGCTGTTTTTT
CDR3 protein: CASSRPGTATGELFF

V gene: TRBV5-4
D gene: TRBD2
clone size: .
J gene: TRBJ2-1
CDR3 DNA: TGTGCCAGCAGCCTGGGAGGGCTAGCGGGAAGCAATGAGCAGTTCTTC
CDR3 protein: CASSLGGLAGSNEQFF

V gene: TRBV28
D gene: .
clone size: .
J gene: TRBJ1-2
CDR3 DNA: TGTGCCAGCCTTCAGGAGGACCTCTACTTCTATGGCTACACCTTC
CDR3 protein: CASLQEDLYFYGYTF

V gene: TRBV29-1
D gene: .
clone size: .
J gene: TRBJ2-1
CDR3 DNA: TGCAGCGTGCGACCCGGACCCAGGGGCCCCCGGACGCAGTTCTTC
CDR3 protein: CSVRPGPRGPRTQFF

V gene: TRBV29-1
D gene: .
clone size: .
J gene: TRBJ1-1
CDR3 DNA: TGCAGCGTCACAGGGATGGTGGTACAGACTGAAGCTTTCTTT
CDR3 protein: CSVTGMVVQTEAFF

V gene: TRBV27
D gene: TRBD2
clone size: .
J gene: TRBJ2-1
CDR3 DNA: TGTGCCAGCAGTCTGCCTAGCGGGTACAATGAGCAGTTCTTC
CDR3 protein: CASSLPSGYNEQFF

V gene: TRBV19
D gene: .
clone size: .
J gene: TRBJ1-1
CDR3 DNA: TGTGCCAGTTGGGGGGACACTGAAGCTTTCTTT
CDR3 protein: CASWGDTEAFF

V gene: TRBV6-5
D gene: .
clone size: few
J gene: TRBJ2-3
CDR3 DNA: TGTGCCAGCAGTTATGAACTTCTGGAGGCAGATACGCAGTATTTT
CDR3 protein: CASSYELLEADTQYF

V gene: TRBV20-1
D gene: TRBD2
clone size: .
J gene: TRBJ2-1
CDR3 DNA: TGCAGTGCGCAACCGGGACTAGAGCAGTTCTTC
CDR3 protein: CSAQPGLEQFF

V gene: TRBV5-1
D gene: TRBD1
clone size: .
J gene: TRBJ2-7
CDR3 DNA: TGCGCCAGCAGCTTGGGTAGGGGGCCCTACGAGCAGTACTTC
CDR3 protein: CASSLGRGPYEQYF

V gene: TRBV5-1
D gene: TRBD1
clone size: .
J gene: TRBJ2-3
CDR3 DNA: TGCGCCAGCAGCTTGGTTGGACAGGGTAGGGGCACAGATACGCAGTATTTT
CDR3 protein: CASSLVGQGRGTDTQYF

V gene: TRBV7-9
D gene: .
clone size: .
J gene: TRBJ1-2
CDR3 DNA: TGTGCCAGCAGCTTATCCACAGGGAGCTATGGCTACACCTTC
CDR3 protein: CASSLSTGSYGYTF

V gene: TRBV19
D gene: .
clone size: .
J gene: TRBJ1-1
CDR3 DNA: TGTGCCAGTAGTTTTCACAGGGCGATGAACACTGAAGCTTTCTTT
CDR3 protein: CASSFHRAMNTEAFF

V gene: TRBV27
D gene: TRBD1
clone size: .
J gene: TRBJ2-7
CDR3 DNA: TGTGCCAGCCCCCGGGACAGGGTCTACGAGCAGTACTTC
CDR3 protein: CASPRDRVYEQYF

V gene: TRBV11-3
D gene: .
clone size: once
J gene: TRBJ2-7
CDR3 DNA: TGTGCCAGCAGCCGGAACAGGGATGGCGAGCAGTACTTC
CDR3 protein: CASSRNRDGEQYF

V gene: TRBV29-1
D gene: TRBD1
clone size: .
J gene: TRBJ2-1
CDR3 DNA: TGCAGCGTTGGAGGACAGGGCTCCTACAATGAGCAGTTCTTC
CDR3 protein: CSVGGQGSYNEQFF

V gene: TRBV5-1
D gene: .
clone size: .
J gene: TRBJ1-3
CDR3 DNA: TGCGCCAGCAGCTTGGCGGGGATGGCGTTAGGAAACACCATATATTTT
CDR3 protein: CASSLAGMALGNTIYF

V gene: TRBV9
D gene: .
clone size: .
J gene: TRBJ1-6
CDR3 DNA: TGTGCCAGCAGCGGAGGAGCTCTTTCACCCCTCCACTTT
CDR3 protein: CASSGGALSPLHF